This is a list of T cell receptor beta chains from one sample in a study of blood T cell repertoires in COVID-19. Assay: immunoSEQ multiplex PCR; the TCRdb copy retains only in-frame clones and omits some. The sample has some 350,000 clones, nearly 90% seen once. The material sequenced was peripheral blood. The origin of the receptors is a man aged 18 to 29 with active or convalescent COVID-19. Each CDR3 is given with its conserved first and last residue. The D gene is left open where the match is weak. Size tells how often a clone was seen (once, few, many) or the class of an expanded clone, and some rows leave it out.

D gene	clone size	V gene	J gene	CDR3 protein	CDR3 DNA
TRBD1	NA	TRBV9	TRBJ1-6	CASTRDSENSPLHF	TGTGCCAGCACCAGGGACAGTGAGAATTCACCCCTCCACTTT
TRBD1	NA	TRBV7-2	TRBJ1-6	CASSPQGGDSPLHF	TGTGCCAGCAGCCCACAGGGGGGAGATTCACCCCTCCACTTT
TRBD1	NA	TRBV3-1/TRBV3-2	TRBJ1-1	CASRTWRTGGLNTEAFF	TGTGCCAGCAGAACGTGGAGAACAGGGGGCTTGAACACTGAAGCTTTCTTT
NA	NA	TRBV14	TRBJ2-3	CASSLGVLADTQYF	TGTGCCAGCAGCCTCGGAGTGCTCGCAGATACGCAGTATTTT
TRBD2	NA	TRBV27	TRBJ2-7	CASKISGRASHEQYF	TGTGCCAGCAAAATTAGCGGGAGGGCCTCTCACGAGCAGTACTTC
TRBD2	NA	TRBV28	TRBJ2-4	CASGGVMAKNIQYF	TGTGCCAGCGGGGGGGTGATGGCCAAAAACATTCAGTACTTC
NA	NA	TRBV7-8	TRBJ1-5	CASSLGEGANQPQHF	TGTGCCAGCAGCTTAGGGGAGGGAGCGAATCAGCCCCAGCATTTT
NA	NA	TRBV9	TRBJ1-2	CASSVDYGANYGYTF	TGTGCCAGCAGCGTAGATTACGGAGCTAACTATGGCTACACCTTC
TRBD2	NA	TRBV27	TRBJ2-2	CASSFSTSYTGELFF	TGTGCCAGCAGTTTCTCGACTAGCTACACCGGGGAGCTGTTTTTT
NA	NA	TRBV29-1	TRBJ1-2	CSVGGSVFGYTF	TGCAGCGTTGGTGGTAGCGTGTTTGGCTACACCTTC
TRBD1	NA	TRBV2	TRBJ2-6	CASSRKGQGATGANVLTF	TGTGCCAGCAGCAGGAAGGGACAGGGGGCCACTGGGGCCAACGTGCTGACTTTC
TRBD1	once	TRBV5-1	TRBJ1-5	CASSSGQSNQPQHF	TGCGCCAGCAGCTCGGGACAGAGCAATCAGCCCCAGCATTTT
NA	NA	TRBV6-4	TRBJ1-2	CASSDSGGALGYTF	TGTGCCAGCAGTGACTCTGGGGGGGCGCTTGGCTACACCTTC
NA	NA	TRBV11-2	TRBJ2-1	CASSLVGREQFF	TGTGCCAGCAGCTTAGTTGGGAGGGAGCAGTTCTTC
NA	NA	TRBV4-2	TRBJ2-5	CASSQDSSRAPQETQYF	TGTGCCAGCAGCCAAGATAGCAGCCGCGCCCCCCAAGAGACCCAGTACTTC
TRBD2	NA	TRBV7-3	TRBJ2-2	CASSSEAGTNTGELFF	TGTGCCAGCAGCTCCGAAGCGGGAACGAACACCGGGGAGCTGTTTTTT
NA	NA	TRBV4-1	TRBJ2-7	CASSQERGGPPYEQYF	TGCGCCAGCAGCCAAGAGAGAGGGGGACCCCCCTACGAGCAGTACTTC
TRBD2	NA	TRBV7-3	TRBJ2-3	CASSSPAGGASDTQYF	TGTGCCAGCAGCTCCCCCGCGGGGGGGGCCTCAGATACGCAGTATTTT
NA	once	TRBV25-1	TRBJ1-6	CASKPTDNSPLHF	TGTGCCAGCAAACCGACAGATAATTCACCCCTCCACTTT
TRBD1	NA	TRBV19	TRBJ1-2	CASSPETGVNYGYTF	TGTGCCAGTAGTCCTGAGACAGGGGTTAACTATGGCTACACCTTC
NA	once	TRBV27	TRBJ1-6	CASSSQYNSPLHF	TGTGCCAGCAGTTCCCAGTATAATTCACCCCTCCACTTT
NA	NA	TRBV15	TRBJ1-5	CATSRDYAGNQPQHF	TGTGCCACCAGCAGAGACTACGCGGGAAACCAGCCCCAGCATTTT
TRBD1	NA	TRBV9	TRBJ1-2	CASSVEGQANYGYTF	TGTGCCAGCAGCGTAGAGGGACAGGCTAACTATGGCTACACCTTC
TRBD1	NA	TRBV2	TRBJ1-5	CASRPHRGKGNQPQHF	TGTGCCAGCAGACCCCACAGGGGGAAAGGCAATCAGCCCCAGCATTTT
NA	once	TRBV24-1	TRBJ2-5	CATSGRALETQYF	TGTGCCACCAGTGGCAGGGCATTGGAGACCCAGTACTTC
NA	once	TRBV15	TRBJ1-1	CATSRGQIKTEAFF	TGTGCCACCAGCAGAGGGCAGATAAAAACTGAAGCTTTCTTT
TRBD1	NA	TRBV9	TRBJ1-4	CASSIRQGSDEKLFF	TGTGCCAGCAGCATCCGACAGGGGTCGGATGAAAAACTGTTTTTT
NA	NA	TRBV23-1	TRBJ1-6	CASSQLEDSSYNSPLHF	TGCGCCAGCAGTCAGTTGGAGGACAGCTCCTATAATTCACCCCTCCACTTT
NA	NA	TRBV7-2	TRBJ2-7	CASSPSYEQYF	TGTGCCAGCAGCCCCAGCTACGAGCAGTACTTC
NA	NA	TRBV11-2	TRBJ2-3	CASSSSGGPTDTQYF	TGTGCCAGCAGCTCCTCAGGCGGGCCCACAGATACGCAGTATTTT
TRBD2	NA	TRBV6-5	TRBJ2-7	CASNQAGGPSWEQYF	TGTGCCAGCAACCAAGCGGGAGGGCCCTCGTGGGAGCAGTACTTC
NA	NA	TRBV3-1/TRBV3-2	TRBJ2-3	CASSQMVATDTQYF	TGTGCCAGCAGCCAAATGGTAGCCACAGATACGCAGTATTTT
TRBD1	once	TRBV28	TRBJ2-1	CASSYTGTGIYNEQFF	TGTGCCAGCAGTTATACCGGGACAGGGATCTACAATGAGCAGTTCTTC
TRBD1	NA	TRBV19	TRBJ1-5	CASSIEDRGNQPQHF	TGTGCCAGTAGTATAGAGGACAGGGGCAATCAGCCCCAGCATTTT
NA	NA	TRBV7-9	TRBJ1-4	CASSQDRGVEKLFF	TGTGCCAGCAGCCAAGACCGGGGGGTGGAAAAACTGTTTTTT
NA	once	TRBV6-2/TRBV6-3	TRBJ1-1	CASSYSGGGRTEAFF	TGTGCCAGCAGTTACTCCGGGGGTGGGCGGACTGAAGCTTTCTTT
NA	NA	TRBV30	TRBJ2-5	CAWTRVGTQYF	TGTGCCTGGACGCGGGTTGGGACCCAGTACTTC
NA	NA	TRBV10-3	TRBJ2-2	CAIGGGEGLPGELFF	TGTGCCATTGGAGGGGGGGAGGGCCTGCCCGGGGAGCTGTTTTTT
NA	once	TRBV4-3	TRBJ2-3	CASSHPASGGTDTQYF	TGCGCCAGCAGCCACCCCGCGAGCGGAGGCACAGATACGCAGTATTTT
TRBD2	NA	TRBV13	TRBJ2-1	CASSSAGTSHAGQFF	TGTGCCAGCAGCTCGGCCGGGACTAGCCACGCGGGGCAGTTCTTC
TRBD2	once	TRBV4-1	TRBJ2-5	CASSQGGLAGVGETQYF	TGCGCCAGCAGCCAAGGGGGACTAGCGGGAGTCGGCGAGACCCAGTACTTC
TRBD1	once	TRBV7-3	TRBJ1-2	CASSWTGAKAYGYTF	TGTGCCAGCAGCTGGACAGGGGCCAAGGCCTATGGCTACACCTTC
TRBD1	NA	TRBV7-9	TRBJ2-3	CASSSAGQGATDTQYF	TGTGCCAGCAGCTCCGCAGGACAGGGGGCAACAGATACGCAGTATTTT
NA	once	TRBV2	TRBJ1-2	CASSVPRDYYGYTF	TGTGCCAGCAGTGTGCCCAGGGACTACTATGGCTACACCTTC
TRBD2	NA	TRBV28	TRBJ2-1	CASSKGGLAGNEQFF	TGTGCCAGCAGTAAAGGGGGACTAGCGGGGAATGAGCAGTTCTTC
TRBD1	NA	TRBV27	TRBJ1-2	CASSETGAPGYTF	TGTGCCAGCAGTGAGACAGGGGCCCCGGGCTACACCTTC
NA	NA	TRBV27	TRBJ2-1	CASRAPGLHNEQFF	TGTGCCAGCAGAGCCCCAGGGTTGCACAATGAGCAGTTCTTC
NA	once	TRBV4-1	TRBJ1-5	CASSPSAVNSNQPQHF	TGCGCCAGCAGCCCGAGTGCGGTTAATAGCAATCAGCCCCAGCATTTT
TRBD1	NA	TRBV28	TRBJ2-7	CASSFRDRVSEQYF	TGTGCCAGCAGTTTCCGGGACAGGGTATCCGAGCAGTACTTC